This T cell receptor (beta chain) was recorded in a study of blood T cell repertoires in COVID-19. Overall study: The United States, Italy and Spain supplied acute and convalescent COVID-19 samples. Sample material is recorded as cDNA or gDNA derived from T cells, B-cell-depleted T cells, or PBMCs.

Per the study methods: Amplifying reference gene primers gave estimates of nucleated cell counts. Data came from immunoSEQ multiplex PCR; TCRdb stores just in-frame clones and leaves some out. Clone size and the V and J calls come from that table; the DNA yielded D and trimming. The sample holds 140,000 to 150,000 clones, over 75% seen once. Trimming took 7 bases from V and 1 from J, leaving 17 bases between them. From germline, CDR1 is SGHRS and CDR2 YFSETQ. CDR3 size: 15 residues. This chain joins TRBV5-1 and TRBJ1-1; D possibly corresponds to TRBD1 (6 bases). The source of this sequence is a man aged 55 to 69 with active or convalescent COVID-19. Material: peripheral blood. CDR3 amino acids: CASYAGGGENTEAFF. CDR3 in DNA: TGCGCCAGCTACGCTGGAGGGGGGGAGAACACTGAAGCTTTCTTT.